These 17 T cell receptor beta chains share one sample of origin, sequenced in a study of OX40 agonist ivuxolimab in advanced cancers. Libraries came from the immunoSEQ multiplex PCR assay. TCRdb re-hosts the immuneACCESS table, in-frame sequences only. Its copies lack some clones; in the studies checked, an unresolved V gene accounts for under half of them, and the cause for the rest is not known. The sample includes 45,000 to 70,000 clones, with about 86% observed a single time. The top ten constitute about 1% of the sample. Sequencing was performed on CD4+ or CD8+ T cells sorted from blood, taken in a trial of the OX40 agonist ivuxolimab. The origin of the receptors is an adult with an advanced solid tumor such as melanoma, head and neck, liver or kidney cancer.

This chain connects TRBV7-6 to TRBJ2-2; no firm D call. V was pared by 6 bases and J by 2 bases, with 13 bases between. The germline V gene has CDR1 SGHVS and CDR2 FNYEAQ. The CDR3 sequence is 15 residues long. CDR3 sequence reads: CASRAISSNTGELFF. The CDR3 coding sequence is TGTGCCAGCAGGGCCATAAGTTCAAACACCGGGGAGCTGTTTTTT.

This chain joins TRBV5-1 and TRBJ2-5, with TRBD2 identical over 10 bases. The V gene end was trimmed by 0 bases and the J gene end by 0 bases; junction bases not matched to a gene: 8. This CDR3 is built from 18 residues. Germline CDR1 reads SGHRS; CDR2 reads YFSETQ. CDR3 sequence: CASSLAGLAGVNQETQYF. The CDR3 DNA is TGCGCCAGCAGCTTGGCCGGGCTAGCGGGGGTAAACCAAGAGACCCAGTACTTC.

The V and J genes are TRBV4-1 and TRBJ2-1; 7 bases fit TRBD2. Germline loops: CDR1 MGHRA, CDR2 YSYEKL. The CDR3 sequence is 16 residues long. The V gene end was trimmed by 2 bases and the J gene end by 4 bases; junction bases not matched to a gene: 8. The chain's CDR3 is CASSQSGTTGYNEQFF. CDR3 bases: TGCGCCAGCAGCCAATCGGGGACTACCGGATACAATGAGCAGTTCTTC.

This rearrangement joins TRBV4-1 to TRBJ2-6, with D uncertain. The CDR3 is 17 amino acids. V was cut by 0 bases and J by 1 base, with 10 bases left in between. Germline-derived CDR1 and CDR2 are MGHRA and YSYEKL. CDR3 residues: CASSQDHLASGANVLTF. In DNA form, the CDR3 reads TGCGCCAGCAGCCAAGATCATCTCGCTTCTGGGGCCAACGTCCTGACTTTC.

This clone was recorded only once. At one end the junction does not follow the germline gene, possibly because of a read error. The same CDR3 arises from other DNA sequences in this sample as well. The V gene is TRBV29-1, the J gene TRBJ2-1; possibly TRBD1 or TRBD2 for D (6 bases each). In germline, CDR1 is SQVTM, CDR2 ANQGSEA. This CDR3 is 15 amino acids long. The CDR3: CSVGGWGGANNEQFF. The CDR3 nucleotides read TGTAGCGTTGGGGGCTGGGGCGGGGCTAACAATGAGCAGTTCTTC.

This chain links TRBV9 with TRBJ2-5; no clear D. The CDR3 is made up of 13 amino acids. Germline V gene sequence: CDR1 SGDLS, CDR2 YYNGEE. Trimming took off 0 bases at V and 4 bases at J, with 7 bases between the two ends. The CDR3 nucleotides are TGTGCCAGCAGCGTAGAAAGAGGAGAGACCCAGTACTTC. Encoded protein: CASSVERGETQYF.

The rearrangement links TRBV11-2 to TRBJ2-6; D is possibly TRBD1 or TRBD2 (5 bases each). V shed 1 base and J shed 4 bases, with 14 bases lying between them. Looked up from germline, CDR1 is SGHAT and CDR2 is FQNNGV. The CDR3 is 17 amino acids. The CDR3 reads CASSLVPLGVGANVLTF. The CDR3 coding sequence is TGTGCCAGCAGCTTAGTACCGTTGGGGGTAGGGGCCAACGTCCTGACTTTC.

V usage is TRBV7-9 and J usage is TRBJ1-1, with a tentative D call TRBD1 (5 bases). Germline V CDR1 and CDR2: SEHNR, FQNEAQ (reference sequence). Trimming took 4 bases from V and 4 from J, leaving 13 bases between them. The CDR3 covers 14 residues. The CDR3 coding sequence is TGTGCCAGCAGCTCTCAGGGAGATACCACTGAAGCTTTCTTT. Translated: CASSSQGDTTEAFF.

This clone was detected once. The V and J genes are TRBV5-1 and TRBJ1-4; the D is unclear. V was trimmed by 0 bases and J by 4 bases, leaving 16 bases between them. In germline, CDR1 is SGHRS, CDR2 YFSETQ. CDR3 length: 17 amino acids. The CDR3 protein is CASSLEPSFISNEKLFF. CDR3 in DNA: TGCGCCAGCAGCTTGGAACCCTCCTTCATCAGTAATGAAAAACTGTTTTTT.

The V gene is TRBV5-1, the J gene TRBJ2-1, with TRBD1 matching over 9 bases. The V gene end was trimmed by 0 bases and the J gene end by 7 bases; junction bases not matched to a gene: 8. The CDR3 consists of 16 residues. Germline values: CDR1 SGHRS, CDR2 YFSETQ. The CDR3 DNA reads TGCGCCAGCAGCTTGGACCTACAGGGGGCGGTTAATGAGCAGTTCTTC. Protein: CASSLDLQGAVNEQFF.

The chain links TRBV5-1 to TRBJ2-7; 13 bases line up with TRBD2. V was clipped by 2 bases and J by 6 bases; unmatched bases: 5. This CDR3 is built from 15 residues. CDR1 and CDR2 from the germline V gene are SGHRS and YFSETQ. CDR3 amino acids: CASSFTSGGAGEQYF. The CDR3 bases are TGCGCCAGCAGCTTTACTAGCGGGGGGGCGGGCGAGCAGTACTTC.

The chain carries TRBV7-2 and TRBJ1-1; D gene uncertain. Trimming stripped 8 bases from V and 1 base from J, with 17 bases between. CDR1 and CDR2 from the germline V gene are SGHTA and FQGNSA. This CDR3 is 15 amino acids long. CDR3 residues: CASRGRVGRNTEAFF. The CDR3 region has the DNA TGTGCCAGCCGCGGTCGGGTCGGGCGGAACACTGAAGCTTTCTTT.

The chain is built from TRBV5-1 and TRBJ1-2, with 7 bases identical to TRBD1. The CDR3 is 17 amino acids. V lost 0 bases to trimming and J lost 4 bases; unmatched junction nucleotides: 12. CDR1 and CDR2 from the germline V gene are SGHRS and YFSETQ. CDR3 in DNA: TGCGCCAGCAGCTTGGTAATAGGGGGCAACGTTGTCTATGGCTACACCTTC. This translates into CASSLVIGGNVVYGYTF.

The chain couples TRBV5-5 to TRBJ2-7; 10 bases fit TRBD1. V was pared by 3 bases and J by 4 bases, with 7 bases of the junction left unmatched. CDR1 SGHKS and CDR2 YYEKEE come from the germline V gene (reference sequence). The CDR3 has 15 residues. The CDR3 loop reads CASSSVPGQGYEQYF. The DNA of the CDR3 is TGTGCCAGCAGCTCCGTCCCGGGACAGGGGTACGAGCAGTACTTC.

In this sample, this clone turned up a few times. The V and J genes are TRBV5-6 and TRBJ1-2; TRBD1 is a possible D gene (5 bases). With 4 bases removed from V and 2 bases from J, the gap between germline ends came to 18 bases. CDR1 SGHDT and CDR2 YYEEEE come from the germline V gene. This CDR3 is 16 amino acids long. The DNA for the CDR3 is TGTGCCAGCAGCCAGCTAGACAGCATAACCAACTATGGCTACACCTTC. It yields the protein CASSQLDSITNYGYTF.

The CDR3 sequence: CASRAWAGDTEAFF. CDR3 nucleotides: TGTGCCAGCAGGGCTTGGGCAGGGGACACTGAAGCTTTCTTT. The chain combines TRBV14 with TRBJ1-1; tentatively, D is TRBD1 (6 bases). This CDR3 is built from 14 residues. Germline loops: CDR1 SGHDN, CDR2 FVKESK. Trimming stripped 6 bases from V and 3 bases from J, with 14 bases between.

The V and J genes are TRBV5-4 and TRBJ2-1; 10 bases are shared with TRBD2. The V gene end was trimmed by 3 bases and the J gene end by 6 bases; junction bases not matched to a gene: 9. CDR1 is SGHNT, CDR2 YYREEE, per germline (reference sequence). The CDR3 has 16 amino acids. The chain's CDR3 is CASSSENSGGRNEQFF. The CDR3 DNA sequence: TGTGCCAGCAGCTCTGAAAATAGCGGGGGGCGCAATGAGCAGTTCTTC.